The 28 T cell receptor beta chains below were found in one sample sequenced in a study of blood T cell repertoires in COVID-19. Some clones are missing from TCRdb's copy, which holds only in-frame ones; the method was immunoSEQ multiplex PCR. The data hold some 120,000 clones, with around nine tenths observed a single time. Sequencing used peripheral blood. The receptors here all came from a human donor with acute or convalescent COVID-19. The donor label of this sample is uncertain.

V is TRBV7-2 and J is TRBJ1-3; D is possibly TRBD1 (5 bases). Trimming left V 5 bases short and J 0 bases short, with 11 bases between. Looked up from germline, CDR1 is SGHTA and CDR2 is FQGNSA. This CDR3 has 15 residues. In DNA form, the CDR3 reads TGTGCCAGCAGCCTGACAGTCTCCTCTGGAAACACCATATATTTT. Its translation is CASSLTVSSGNTIYF. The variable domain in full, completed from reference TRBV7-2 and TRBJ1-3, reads GAGVSQSPSNKVTEKGKDVELRCDPISGHTALYWYRQSLGQGLEFLIYFQGNSAPDKSGLPSDRFSAERTGGSVSTLTIQRTQQEDSAVYLCASSLTVSSGNTIYFGEGSWLTVV.

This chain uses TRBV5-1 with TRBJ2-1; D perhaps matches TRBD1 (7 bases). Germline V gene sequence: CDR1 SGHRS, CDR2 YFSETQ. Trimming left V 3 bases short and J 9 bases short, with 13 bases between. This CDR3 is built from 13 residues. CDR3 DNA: TGCGCCAGCAGCTGGCGGGACAGCTCTGAGCAGTTCTTC. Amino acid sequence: CASSWRDSSEQFF.

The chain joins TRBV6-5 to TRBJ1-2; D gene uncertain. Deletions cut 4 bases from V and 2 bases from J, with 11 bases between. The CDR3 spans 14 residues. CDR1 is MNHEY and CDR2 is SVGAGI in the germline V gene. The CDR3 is CASSSRVGNYGYTF. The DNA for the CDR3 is TGTGCCAGCAGTTCACGAGTCGGGAACTATGGCTACACCTTC.

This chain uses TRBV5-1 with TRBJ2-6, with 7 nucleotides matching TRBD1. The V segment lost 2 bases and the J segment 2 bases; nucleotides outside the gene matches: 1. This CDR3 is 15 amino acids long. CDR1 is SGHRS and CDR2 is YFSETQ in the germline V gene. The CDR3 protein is CASSFTGAGANVLTF. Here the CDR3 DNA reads TGCGCCAGCAGCTTTACAGGGGCTGGGGCCAACGTCCTGACTTTC.

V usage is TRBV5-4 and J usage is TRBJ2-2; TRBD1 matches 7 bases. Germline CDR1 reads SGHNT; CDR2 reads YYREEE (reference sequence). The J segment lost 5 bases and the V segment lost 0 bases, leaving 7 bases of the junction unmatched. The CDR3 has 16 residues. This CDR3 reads CASSLDEGAVTGELFF. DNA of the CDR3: TGTGCCAGCAGCTTGGACGAGGGGGCGGTAACCGGGGAGCTGTTTTTT.

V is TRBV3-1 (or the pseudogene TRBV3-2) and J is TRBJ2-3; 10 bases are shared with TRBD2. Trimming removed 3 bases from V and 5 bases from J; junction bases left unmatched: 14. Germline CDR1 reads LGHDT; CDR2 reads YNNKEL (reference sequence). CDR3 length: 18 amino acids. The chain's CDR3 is CASSHVAGGALAGDTQYF. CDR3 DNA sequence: TGTGCCAGCAGCCATGTAGCGGGGGGTGCGCTAGCAGGAGATACGCAGTATTTT.

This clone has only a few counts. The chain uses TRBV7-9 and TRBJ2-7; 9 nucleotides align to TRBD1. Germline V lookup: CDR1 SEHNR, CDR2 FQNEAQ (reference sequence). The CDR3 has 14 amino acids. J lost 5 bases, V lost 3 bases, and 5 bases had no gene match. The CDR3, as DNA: TGTGCCAGCAGCTTGGGACAGGGACTCAACGAGCAGTACTTC. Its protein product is CASSLGQGLNEQYF. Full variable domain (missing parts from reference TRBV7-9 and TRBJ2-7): DTGVSQNPRHKITKRGQNVTFRCDPISEHNRLYWYRQTLGQGPEFLTYFQNEAQLEKSRLLSDRFSAERPKGSFSTLEIQRTEQGDSAMYLCASSLGQGLNEQYFGPGTRLTVT.

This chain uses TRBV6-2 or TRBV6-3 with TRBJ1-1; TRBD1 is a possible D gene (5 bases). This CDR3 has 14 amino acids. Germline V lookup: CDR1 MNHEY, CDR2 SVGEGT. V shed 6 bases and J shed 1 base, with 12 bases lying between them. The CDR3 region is CASSTTASNTEAFF. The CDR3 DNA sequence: TGTGCCAGCAGCACGACAGCCTCGAACACTGAAGCTTTCTTT.

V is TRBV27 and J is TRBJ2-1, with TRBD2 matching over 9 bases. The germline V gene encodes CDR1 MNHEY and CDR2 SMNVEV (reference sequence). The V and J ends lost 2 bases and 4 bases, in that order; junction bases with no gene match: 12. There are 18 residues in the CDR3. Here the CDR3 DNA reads TGTGCCAGCAGTTTACCAAAAGCGGGGGGTGCCTTATACAATGAGCAGTTCTTC. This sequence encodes CASSLPKAGGALYNEQFF.

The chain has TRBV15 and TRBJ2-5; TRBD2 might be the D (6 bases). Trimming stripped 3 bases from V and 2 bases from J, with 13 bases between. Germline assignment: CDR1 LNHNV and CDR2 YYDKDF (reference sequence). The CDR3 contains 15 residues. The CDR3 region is CATSRPGLTQETQYF. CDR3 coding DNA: TGTGCCACCAGCAGGCCGGGACTGACACAAGAGACCCAGTACTTC.

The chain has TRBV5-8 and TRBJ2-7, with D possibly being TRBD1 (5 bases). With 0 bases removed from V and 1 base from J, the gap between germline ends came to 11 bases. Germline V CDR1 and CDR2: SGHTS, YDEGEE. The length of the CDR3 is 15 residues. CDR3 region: CASSLEGAGSYEQYF. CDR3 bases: TGTGCCAGCAGCTTGGAAGGGGCAGGGTCCTACGAGCAGTACTTC.

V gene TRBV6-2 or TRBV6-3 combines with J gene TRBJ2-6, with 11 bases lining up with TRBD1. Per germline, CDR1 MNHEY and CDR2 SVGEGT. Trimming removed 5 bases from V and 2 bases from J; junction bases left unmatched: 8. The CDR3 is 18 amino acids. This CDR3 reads CASSMGQGGYPGANVLTF. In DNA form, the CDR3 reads TGTGCCAGCAGTATGGGACAGGGGGGATATCCTGGGGCCAACGTCCTGACTTTC.

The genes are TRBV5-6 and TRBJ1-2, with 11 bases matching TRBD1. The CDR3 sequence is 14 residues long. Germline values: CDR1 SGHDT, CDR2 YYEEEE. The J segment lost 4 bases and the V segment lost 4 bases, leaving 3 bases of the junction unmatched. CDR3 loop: CASSAGQGAYGYTF. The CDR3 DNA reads TGTGCCAGCAGCGCTGGACAGGGGGCCTATGGCTACACCTTC.

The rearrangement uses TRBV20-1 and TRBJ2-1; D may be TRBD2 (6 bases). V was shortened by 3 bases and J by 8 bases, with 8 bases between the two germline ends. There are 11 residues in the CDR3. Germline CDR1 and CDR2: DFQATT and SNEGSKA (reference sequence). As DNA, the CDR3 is TGCAGTGCTAGTAGGAGGGATGAGCAGTTCTTC. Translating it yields CSASRRDEQFF.

For the CDR3, the DNA is TGTGCCTGGAGTTTCGGCGGGAGGGGCACAGATACGCAGTATTTT. Its translation: CAWSFGGRGTDTQYF. J is TRBJ2-3 and V is TRBV30; 9 bases are a match to TRBD2. Germline trimming cut 2 bases from V and 1 base from J; bases unmatched to any gene: 4. The CDR3 length is 15 residues. Germline V lookup: CDR1 GTSNPN, CDR2 SVGIG (reference sequence).

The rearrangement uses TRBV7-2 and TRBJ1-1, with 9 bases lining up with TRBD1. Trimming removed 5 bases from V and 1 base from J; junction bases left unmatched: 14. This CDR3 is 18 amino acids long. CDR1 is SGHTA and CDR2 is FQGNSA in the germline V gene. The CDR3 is CASSQIINTGQGNTEAFF. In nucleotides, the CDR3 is TGTGCCAGCAGCCAAATAATTAATACGGGACAGGGGAACACTGAAGCTTTCTTT.

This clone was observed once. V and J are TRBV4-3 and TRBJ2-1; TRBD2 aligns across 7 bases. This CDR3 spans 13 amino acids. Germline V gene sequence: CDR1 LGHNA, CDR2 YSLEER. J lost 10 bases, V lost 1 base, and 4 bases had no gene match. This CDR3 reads CASSQGLADEQFF. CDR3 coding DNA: TGCGCCAGCAGCCAAGGACTAGCAGACGAGCAGTTCTTC.

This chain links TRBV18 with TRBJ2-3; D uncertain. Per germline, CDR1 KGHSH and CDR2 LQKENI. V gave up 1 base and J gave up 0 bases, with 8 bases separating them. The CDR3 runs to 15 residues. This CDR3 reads CASSPLTSSTDTQYF. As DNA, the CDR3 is TGTGCCAGCTCACCACTGACTTCAAGCACAGATACGCAGTATTTT.

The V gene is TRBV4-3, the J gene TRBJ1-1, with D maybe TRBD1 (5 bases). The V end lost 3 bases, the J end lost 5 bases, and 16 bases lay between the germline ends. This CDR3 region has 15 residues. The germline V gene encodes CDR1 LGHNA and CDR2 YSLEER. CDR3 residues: CASSHPLKGRTEAFF. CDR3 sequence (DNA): TGCGCCAGCAGCCACCCGTTGAAGGGGCGGACTGAAGCTTTCTTT.

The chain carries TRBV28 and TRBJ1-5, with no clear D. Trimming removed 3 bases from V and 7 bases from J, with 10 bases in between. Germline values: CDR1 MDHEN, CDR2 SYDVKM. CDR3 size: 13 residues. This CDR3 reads CASSLVVNQPQHF. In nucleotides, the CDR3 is TGTGCCAGCAGTTTGGTAGTTAACCAGCCCCAGCATTTT.

This CDR3 reads CASSLATGTGFGHEQFF. In DNA form, the CDR3 reads TGTGCCAGCAGCTTAGCGACCGGGACAGGGTTTGGCCATGAGCAGTTCTTC. The rearrangement joins TRBV11-1 to TRBJ2-1; TRBD1 matches at 9 bases. Trimming removed 0 bases from V and 8 bases from J; junction bases left unmatched: 11. Germline loops: CDR1 SGHAT, CDR2 FQDESV (reference sequence). The CDR3 has 17 residues.

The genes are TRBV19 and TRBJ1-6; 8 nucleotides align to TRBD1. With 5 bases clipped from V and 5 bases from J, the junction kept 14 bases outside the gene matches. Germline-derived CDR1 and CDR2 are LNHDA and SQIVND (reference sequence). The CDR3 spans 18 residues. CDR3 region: CASSPRPGQGRDNSPLHF. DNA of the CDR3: TGTGCCAGTAGTCCTCGCCCCGGACAGGGTCGGGATAATTCACCCCTCCACTTT. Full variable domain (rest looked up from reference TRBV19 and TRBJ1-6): DGGITQSPKYLFRKEGQNVTLSCEQNLNHDAMYWYRQDPGQGLRLIYYSQIVNDFQKGDIAEGYSVSREKKESFPLTVTSAQKNPTAFYLCASSPRPGQGRDNSPLHFGNGTRLTVT.

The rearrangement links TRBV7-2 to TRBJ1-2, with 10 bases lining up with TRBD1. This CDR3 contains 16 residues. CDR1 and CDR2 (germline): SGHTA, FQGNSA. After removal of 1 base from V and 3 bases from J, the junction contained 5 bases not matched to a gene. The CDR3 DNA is TGTGCCAGCAGCTTAGGTGGACAGGGGGTGGACTATGGCTACACCTTC. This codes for CASSLGGQGVDYGYTF.

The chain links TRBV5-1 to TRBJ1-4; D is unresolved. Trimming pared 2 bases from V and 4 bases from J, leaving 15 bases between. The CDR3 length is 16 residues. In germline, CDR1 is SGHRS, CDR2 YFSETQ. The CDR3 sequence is CASSFTGSTINEKLFF. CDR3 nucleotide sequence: TGCGCCAGCAGCTTCACGGGTTCAACAATTAATGAAAAACTGTTTTTT.

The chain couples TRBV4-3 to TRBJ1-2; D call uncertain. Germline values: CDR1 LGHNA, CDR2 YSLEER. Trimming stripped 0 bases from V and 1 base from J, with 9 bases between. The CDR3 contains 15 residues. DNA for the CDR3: TGCGCCAGCAGCCAAGAAGGAGCGGGTAACTATGGCTACACCTTC. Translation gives CASSQEGAGNYGYTF.

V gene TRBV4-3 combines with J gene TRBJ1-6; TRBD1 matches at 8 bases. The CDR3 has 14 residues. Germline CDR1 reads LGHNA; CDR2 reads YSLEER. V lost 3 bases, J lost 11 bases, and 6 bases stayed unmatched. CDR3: CASSQRTGSPPLHF. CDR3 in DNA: TGCGCCAGCAGCCAGAGGACAGGGTCGCCACCCCTCCACTTT.

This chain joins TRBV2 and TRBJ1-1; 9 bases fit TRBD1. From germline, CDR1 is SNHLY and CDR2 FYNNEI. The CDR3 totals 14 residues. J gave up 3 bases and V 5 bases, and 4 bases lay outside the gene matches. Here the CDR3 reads CASSWTGVDTEAFF. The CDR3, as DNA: TGTGCCAGCAGTTGGACAGGGGTGGACACTGAAGCTTTCTTT. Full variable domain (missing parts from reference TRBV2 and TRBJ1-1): EPEVTQTPSHQVTQMGQEVILRCVPISNHLYFYWYRQILGQKVEFLVSFYNNEISEKSEIFDDQFSVERPDGSNFTLKIRSTKLEDSAMYFCASSWTGVDTEAFFGQGTRLTVV.

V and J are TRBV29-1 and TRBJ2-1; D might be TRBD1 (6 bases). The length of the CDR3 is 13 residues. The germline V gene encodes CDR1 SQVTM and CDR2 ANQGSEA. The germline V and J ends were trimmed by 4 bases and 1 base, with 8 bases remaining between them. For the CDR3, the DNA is TGCAGCGTTGTCCAGGGGTCCTACAATGAGCAGTTCTTC. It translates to CSVVQGSYNEQFF.